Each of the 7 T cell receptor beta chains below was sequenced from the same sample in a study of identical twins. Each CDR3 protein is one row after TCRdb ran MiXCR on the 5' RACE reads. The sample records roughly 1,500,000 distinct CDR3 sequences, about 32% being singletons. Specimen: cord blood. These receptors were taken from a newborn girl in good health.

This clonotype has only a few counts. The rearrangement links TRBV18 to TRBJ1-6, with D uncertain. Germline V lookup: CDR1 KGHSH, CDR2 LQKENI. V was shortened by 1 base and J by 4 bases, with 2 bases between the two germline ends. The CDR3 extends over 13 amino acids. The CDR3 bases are TGTGCCAGCTCACCACAATATAATTCACCCCTCCACTTT. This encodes CASSPQYNSPLHF.

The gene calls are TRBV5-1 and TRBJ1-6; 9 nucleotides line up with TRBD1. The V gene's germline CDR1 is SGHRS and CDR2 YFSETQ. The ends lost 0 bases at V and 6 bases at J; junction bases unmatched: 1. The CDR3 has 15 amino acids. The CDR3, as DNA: TGCGCCAGCAGCTTGGGGGACAGGGCTAATTCACCCCTCCACTTT. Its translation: CASSLGDRANSPLHF.

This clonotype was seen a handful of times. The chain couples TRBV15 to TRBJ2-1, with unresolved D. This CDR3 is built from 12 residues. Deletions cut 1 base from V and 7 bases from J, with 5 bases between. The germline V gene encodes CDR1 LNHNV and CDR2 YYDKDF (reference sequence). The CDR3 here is CATSRVENEQFF. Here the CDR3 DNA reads TGTGCCACCAGCAGAGTAGAAAATGAGCAGTTCTTC.

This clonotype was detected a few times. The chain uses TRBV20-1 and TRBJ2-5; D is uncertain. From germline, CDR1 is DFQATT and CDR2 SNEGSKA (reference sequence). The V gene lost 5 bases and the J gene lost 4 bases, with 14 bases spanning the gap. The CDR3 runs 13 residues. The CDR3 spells CSASPPERETQYF. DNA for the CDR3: TGCAGTGCTTCCCCCCCGGAGCGAGAGACCCAGTACTTC.

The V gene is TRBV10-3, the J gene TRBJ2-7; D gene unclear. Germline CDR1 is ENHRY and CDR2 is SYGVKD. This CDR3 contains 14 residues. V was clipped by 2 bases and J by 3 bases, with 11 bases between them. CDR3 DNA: TGTGCCATCAGTGAGGGGCACCCGCGCTACGAGCAGTACTTC. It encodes CAISEGHPRYEQYF.

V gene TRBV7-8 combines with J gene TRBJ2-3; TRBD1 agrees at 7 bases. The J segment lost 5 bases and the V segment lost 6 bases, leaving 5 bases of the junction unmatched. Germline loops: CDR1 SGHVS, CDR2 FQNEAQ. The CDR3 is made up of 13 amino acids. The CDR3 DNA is TGTGCCAGCAGGGGCAGGGGGAAAGATACGCAGTATTTT. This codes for CASRGRGKDTQYF.

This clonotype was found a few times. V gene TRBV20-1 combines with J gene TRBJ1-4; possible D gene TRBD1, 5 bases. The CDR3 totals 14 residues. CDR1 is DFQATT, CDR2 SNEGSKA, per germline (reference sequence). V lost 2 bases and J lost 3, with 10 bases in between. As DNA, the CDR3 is TGCAGTGCTAGACGGGGCTCCCCTAATGAAAAACTGTTTTTT. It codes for CSARRGSPNEKLFF.